These 20 T cell receptor beta chains were sequenced from one sample in a study of blood T cells in healthy people across ages. A second PCR of 7 to 11 cycles used a sample-barcoded 5' primer and a J-beta primer mix. One entry per CDR3 protein, called by TCRdb with MiXCR from the 5' RACE reads. The sample includes around 1,900,000 distinct CDR3 sequences, about 39% of them seen just once. The sample taken for sequencing was blood. These receptors were collected from a human donor in good health.

The chain is built from TRBV5-1 and TRBJ1-1, with a possible D match to TRBD1 (6 bases). V lost 0 bases and J lost 0, with 12 bases in between. The CDR3 is 16 residues long. CDR1 SGHRS and CDR2 YFSETQ come from the germline V gene. The CDR3 sequence is CASSLDEGVVNTEAFF. As DNA, the CDR3 is TGCGCCAGCAGCTTGGATGAGGGGGTTGTGAACACTGAAGCTTTCTTT.

This clonotype was counted many times. V and J are TRBV12-3 or TRBV12-4 and TRBJ2-7; 7 nucleotides match TRBD1. V shed 6 bases, J shed 4 bases, and the junction held 9 bases outside the gene matches. CDR3 length equals 14 residues. CDR3 sequence reads: CASSPTGRAYEQYF. CDR3 bases: TGTGCCAGCAGCCCGACAGGGCGCGCTTACGAGCAGTACTTC.

A few counts support this clonotype. The rearrangement uses TRBV7-2 and TRBJ2-3; 12 positions agree with TRBD2. J gave up 1 base and V 5 bases, and 10 bases lay outside the gene matches. This CDR3 contains 18 residues. The germline CDR1 and CDR2 sequences are SGHTA and FQGNSA. The chain's CDR3 is CASSRLTSGGQRTDTQYF. DNA for the CDR3: TGTGCCAGCAGCCGATTGACTAGCGGGGGCCAGCGCACAGATACGCAGTATTTT.

Remarks on this clonotype: One junction end does not reproduce the germline sequence, and a read error may be involved. The rearrangement joins TRBV6-2 or TRBV6-3 to TRBJ2-1; maybe TRBD1 (6 bases). This CDR3 contains 15 residues. From germline, CDR1 is MNHEY and CDR2 SVGEGT. CDR3 sequence: CASTTQGLAYNEQFF. CDR3 DNA sequence: TGCGCCAGCACCACCCAGGGGCTTGCCTACAATGAGCAGTTCTTC.

J is TRBJ2-1 and V is TRBV29-1; D unresolved. The V end was cut by 3 bases, the J end by 3 bases, with 12 bases between. CDR1 and CDR2 from the germline V gene are SQVTM and ANQGSEA. The CDR3 length is 14 residues. The DNA for the CDR3 is TGCAGCGTTGAGGGTATACAAGGCTACAATGAGCAGTTCTTC. It specifies CSVEGIQGYNEQFF.

V usage is TRBV10-3 and J usage is TRBJ2-3, with TRBD1 identical over 7 bases. This CDR3 is built from 15 residues. V gave up 6 bases and J gave up 0 bases; unmatched junction bases: 6. Germline V gene data show CDR1 as ENHRY and CDR2 as SYGVKD. CDR3 sequence (DNA): TGTGCCATCAGCAAGCCGGGACAGAGCACAGATACGCAGTATTTT. The encoded protein is CAISKPGQSTDTQYF.

The DNA of the CDR3 is TGTGCCAGCAGCCTTCGACAGGGACTCGAGCAGTACTTC. Residues: CASSLRQGLEQYF. The V gene is TRBV9, the J gene TRBJ2-5, with a tentative D call TRBD1 (7 bases). Judging by the DNA end, TRBJ2-7 fits better; the J call may be wrong. CDR3 size: 13 residues. The germline gives CDR1 SGDLS, CDR2 YYNGEE.

This clonotype was detected a few times. The chain couples TRBV3-1 to TRBJ1-5; D is undetermined. This CDR3 region has 14 residues. Trimming left V 8 bases short and J 1 base short, with 12 bases between. Germline V lookup: CDR1 LGHDT, CDR2 YNNKEL (reference sequence). The CDR3 reads CASSSGWSNQPQHF. The CDR3 nucleotides read TGTGCCAGCTCCTCCGGGTGGAGCAATCAGCCCCAGCATTTT.

About this clonotype: A much larger clone differs by one base, so this may be a read error. This rearrangement joins TRBV5-1 to TRBJ1-1; no firm D call. The germline CDR1 and CDR2 sequences are SGHRS and YFSETQ. The CDR3 is 13 residues long. The CDR3 loop is CASGLETNTEAFF. The CDR3 DNA sequence: TGCGCCAGCGGCTTGGAAACAAACACTGAAGCTTTCTTT.

This clonotype was recorded a few times. This chain links TRBV27 with TRBJ2-3; the match to TRBD2 covers 7 bases. CDR1 and CDR2 from the germline V gene are MNHEY and SMNVEV (reference sequence). The CDR3 extends over 14 amino acids. The trim removed 3 bases at V and 6 bases at J, leaving 6 bases unmatched. The CDR3 DNA reads TGTGCCAGCAGTTTTAGGCGGGGAGGGGATACGCAGTATTTT. This gives the protein CASSFRRGGDTQYF.

Written as DNA, the CDR3 is TGTGCCAGCAGTGAATCCAGGTCGGGGCAAGAGACCCAGTACTTC. It specifies CASSESRSGQETQYF. This chain uses TRBV25-1 with TRBJ2-5; D might be TRBD2 (5 bases). V dropped 1 base and J dropped 2 bases, with 11 bases sitting between them. The CDR3 is 15 residues long. The germline V gene has CDR1 MGHDK and CDR2 SYGVNS.

In this sample, this clonotype turned up many times. The chain employs TRBV10-3 and TRBJ2-1; 8 bases align to TRBD1. CDR3 length: 15 residues. Germline CDR1 ENHRY, CDR2 SYGVKD. Losses at the gene ends were 5 bases for V and 4 bases for J; bases not matched to a gene: 7. Here the CDR3 DNA reads TGTGCCATCAGTTCTCCCGGGACAGGTTACAATGAGCAGTTCTTC. Its protein is CAISSPGTGYNEQFF.

This clonotype was detected a few times. The chain links TRBV10-3 to TRBJ2-7, with TRBD1 as a possible D gene (6 bases). CDR3 size: 14 residues. Trimming removed 6 bases from V and 0 bases from J, with 12 bases in between. CDR1 is ENHRY, CDR2 SYGVKD, per germline. CDR3 DNA sequence: TGTGCCATCAGGACCGGGACATACTCCTACGAGCAGTACTTC. Its protein product is CAIRTGTYSYEQYF.

The rearrangement links TRBV12-3 or TRBV12-4 to TRBJ1-5; D unresolved. Trimming shortened V by 1 base and J by 5 bases, and 6 bases separated the two germline ends. The CDR3 extends over 13 amino acids. DNA for the CDR3: TGTGCCAGCAGTTTAGGTTGGCATCAGCCCCAGCATTTT. Protein product: CASSLGWHQPQHF.

The chain couples TRBV7-2 to TRBJ2-1, with a weak D call TRBD1 (6 bases). Between the trimmed V and J ends, which lost 6 bases and 0 bases, there was a span of 18 bases. Germline CDR1 SGHTA, CDR2 FQGNSA. This CDR3 has 17 amino acids. The CDR3: CASSLVTGQSSYNEQFF. The CDR3 nucleotides are TGTGCCAGCAGTCTTGTCACAGGGCAAAGCTCCTACAATGAGCAGTTCTTC.

This clonotype was picked up a small number of times. The DNA for the CDR3 is TGCAGTGTTTACGGGTCTACACAAGAGACCCAGTACTTC. This codes for CSVYGSTQETQYF. The genes are TRBV20-1 and TRBJ2-5, with D uncertain. CDR3 size: 13 residues. Germline V gene lookup returns CDR1 DFQATT and CDR2 SNEGSKA (reference sequence). V lost 7 bases and J lost 2, with 14 bases in between.

This clonotype has more than one count but fewer than ten. V and J are TRBV20-1 and TRBJ2-1; possibly TRBD1 for D (6 bases). V was trimmed by 1 base and J by 13 bases, leaving 11 bases between them. The CDR3 is 11 amino acids. Germline CDR1 and CDR2: DFQATT and SNEGSKA (reference sequence). The CDR3 protein is CSARVFGTQFF. CDR3 coding DNA: TGCAGTGCTAGAGTTTTCGGGACACAGTTCTTC.

This clonotype was observed a handful of times. V is TRBV20-1 and J is TRBJ2-1; 8 bases are a match to TRBD2. The CDR3 spans 17 residues. Losses at the gene ends were 6 bases for V and 0 bases for J; bases not matched to a gene: 13. From germline, CDR1 is DFQATT and CDR2 SNEGSKA (reference sequence). Here the CDR3 reads CSAPVGGGSSSYNEQFF. CDR3 DNA: TGCAGTGCGCCCGTGGGCGGGGGGTCGAGCTCCTACAATGAGCAGTTCTTC.

This clonotype occurred a few times. The V and J genes are TRBV6-6 and TRBJ1-2, with 7 bases lining up with TRBD1. Germline values: CDR1 MNHNY, CDR2 SVGAGI (reference sequence). J lost 4 bases, V lost 6 bases, and 5 bases had no gene match. CDR3 size: 13 residues. In nucleotides, the CDR3 is TGTGCCAGCAGCCCCCAGGGGGTCTATGGCTACACCTTC. It is translated as CASSPQGVYGYTF.

This clonotype turned up a few times. This chain uses TRBV29-1 with TRBJ1-1, with 9 bases lining up with TRBD1. J lost 5 bases, V lost 7 bases, and 8 bases had no gene match. Germline V gene sequence: CDR1 SQVTM, CDR2 ANQGSEA. This CDR3 contains 13 residues. The CDR3 protein is CSGERDRDTEAFF. CDR3 DNA: TGCAGCGGCGAAAGGGACAGGGATACTGAAGCTTTCTTT.